This T cell receptor (beta chain) was sequenced in a study of blood T cells in healthy people across ages. It was with a sample-barcoded 5' primer and a J-beta primer mix that a second PCR of roughly 7 to 12 cycles was run. From the 5' RACE reads, TCRdb called clonotypes with MiXCR, one entry per CDR3 protein. The repertoire includes about 1.8 million distinct CDR3 sequences, just under 50% of them detected once, and around 2.1% sits in the top ten. A word on this clonotype: Its antigen remains unidentified. At one end the junction does not follow the germline gene, possibly because of a read error.

Study-wide findings and caveats: Age showed a roughly linear inverse relationship with TCR beta diversity per million T cells.

This CDR3 is 17 amino acids long. Germline CDR1 is SEHNR and CDR2 is FQNEAQ (reference sequence). The sequenced material came from blood. The chain recombines TRBV7-9 with TRBJ2-1, with 8 bases fitting TRBD1. The clonotype was recovered from a woman between 40 and 55 years old in good health. This CDR3 reads CASSPVRGPLGVNERFF. In DNA form, the CDR3 reads TGTGCCAGCAGCCCTGTCAGGGGGCCCCTGGGGGTTAATGAGCGGTTCTTC.